This is a list of T cell receptor beta chains from one sample in a study of human T cells and chemical hapten exposure. TCRdb itself ran the RACE reads through MiXCR, one entry per CDR3 protein. The sample has under 110,000 distinct CDR3 sequences; 12% are singletons. Sequenced here: whole blood, sampled in connection with sensitization to the hapten diphenylcyclopropenone (DPC). The receptors originated from a woman aged 45-65 years with alopecia areata. Some clones in this sample may be carry-over from other donors' samples. CDR3s include the opening cysteine and the closing phenylalanine or tryptophan. Fields, in order: clone size, D gene, J gene, V gene, CDR3 protein, CDR3 DNA. D genes are given only for firm matches. Clone size is given for some rows only: seen once, a few or many times, or a class if the clone is expanded.

clone_size: many
d_call: TRBD2
j_call: TRBJ2-3
v_call: TRBV28
cdr3_aa: CALSGGHTDTQYF
cdr3_nt: TGTGCCCTTAGCGGGGGGCACACAGATACGCAGTATTTT

clone_size: many
d_call: -
j_call: TRBJ2-3
v_call: TRBV5-5
cdr3_aa: CASSLAGADTQYF
cdr3_nt: TGTGCCAGCAGCTTGGCGGGGGCAGATACGCAGTATTTT

clone_size: few
d_call: -
j_call: TRBJ1-1
v_call: TRBV20-1
cdr3_aa: CSARDQTEAFF
cdr3_nt: TGCAGTGCTAGAGATCAAACTGAAGCTTTCTTT

clone_size: many
d_call: -
j_call: TRBJ2-5
v_call: TRBV28
cdr3_aa: CASSLPATETQYF
cdr3_nt: TGTGCCAGCAGCTTACCGGCGACTGAGACCCAGTACTTC

clone_size: -
d_call: -
j_call: TRBJ2-7
v_call: TRBV7-8
cdr3_aa: CASSLRVLGSYEQYF
cdr3_nt: TGTGCCAGCAGCTTAAGGGTCCTTGGGTCCTACGAGCAGTACTTC

clone_size: -
d_call: TRBD1
j_call: TRBJ1-1
v_call: TRBV6-5
cdr3_aa: CASSPGRDRPFTAFF
cdr3_nt: TGTGCCAGCAGTCCCGGACGGGACAGACCTTTTACAGCTTTCTTT

clone_size: many
d_call: TRBD2
j_call: TRBJ2-7
v_call: TRBV7-9
cdr3_aa: CASSPPSGPTYEQYF
cdr3_nt: TGTGCCAGCAGCCCCCCTAGCGGGCCAACCTACGAGCAGTACTTC

clone_size: many
d_call: -
j_call: TRBJ1-1
v_call: TRBV4-2
cdr3_aa: CASSQGIGVDEAFF
cdr3_nt: TGTGCCAGCAGCCAAGGTATCGGGGTGGACGAAGCTTTCTTT

clone_size: -
d_call: -
j_call: TRBJ2-2
v_call: TRBV4-2
cdr3_aa: CASSHGPGYTGELFF
cdr3_nt: TGTGCCAGCAGCCATGGTCCGGGGTATACCGGGGAGCTGTTTTTT

clone_size: -
d_call: -
j_call: TRBJ1-1
v_call: TRBV28
cdr3_aa: CASKAEAFF
cdr3_nt: TGTGCCAGCAAGGCTGAAGCTTTCTTT

clone_size: few
d_call: -
j_call: TRBJ2-7
v_call: TRBV28
cdr3_aa: CASSFSGEVIEQYF
cdr3_nt: TGTGCCAGCAGTTTCTCAGGTGAAGTAATCGAGCAGTACTTC

clone_size: -
d_call: -
j_call: TRBJ2-1
v_call: TRBV16
cdr3_aa: CASSQSGHLYNEQFF
cdr3_nt: TGTGCCAGCAGCCAATCAGGGCACCTATACAATGAGCAGTTCTTC

clone_size: -
d_call: -
j_call: TRBJ2-2
v_call: TRBV7-9
cdr3_aa: CASSLVSGFTGELFF
cdr3_nt: TGTGCCAGCAGCTTAGTAAGCGGTTTCACCGGGGAGCTGTTTTTT

clone_size: few
d_call: -
j_call: TRBJ2-6
v_call: TRBV27
cdr3_aa: CASSAPMPGANVLTF
cdr3_nt: TGTGCCAGCAGTGCCCCCATGCCTGGGGCCAACGTCCTGACTTTC